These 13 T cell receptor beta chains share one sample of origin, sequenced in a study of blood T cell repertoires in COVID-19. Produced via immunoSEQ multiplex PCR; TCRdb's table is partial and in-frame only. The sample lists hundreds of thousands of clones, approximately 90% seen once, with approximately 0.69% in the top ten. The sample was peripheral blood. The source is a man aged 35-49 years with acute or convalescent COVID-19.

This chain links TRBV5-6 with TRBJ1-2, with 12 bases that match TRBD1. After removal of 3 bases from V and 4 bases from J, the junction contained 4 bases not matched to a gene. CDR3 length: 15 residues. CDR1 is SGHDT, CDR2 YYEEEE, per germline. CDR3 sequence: CASSSGTGGAYGYTF. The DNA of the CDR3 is TGTGCCAGCAGCTCCGGGACAGGGGGCGCCTATGGCTACACCTTC. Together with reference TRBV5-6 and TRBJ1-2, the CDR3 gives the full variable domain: DAGVTQSPTHLIKTRGQQVTLRCSPKSGHDTVSWYQQALGQGPQFIFQYYEEEERQRGNFPDRFSGHQFPNYSSELNVNALLLGDSALYLCASSSGTGGAYGYTFGSGTRLTVV.

This CDR3 reads CASSQDPGGLGGEAFF. The CDR3 coding sequence is TGTGCCAGCAGCCAAGATCCCGGCGGTTTAGGGGGTGAAGCTTTCTTT. The V and J genes are TRBV3-1 (or the pseudogene TRBV3-2) and TRBJ1-1; TRBD1 is a possible D gene (6 bases). Trimming took off 0 bases at V and 7 bases at J, with 18 bases between the two ends. This CDR3 comprises 16 residues. The germline V gene encodes CDR1 LGHDT and CDR2 YNNKEL (reference sequence).

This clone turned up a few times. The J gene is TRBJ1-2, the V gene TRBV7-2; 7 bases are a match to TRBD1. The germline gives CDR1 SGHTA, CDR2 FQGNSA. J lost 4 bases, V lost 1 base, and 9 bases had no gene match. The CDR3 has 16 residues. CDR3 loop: CASSLELSGQSYGYTF. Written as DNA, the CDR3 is TGTGCCAGCAGCTTAGAGCTTTCGGGACAGAGCTATGGCTACACCTTC.

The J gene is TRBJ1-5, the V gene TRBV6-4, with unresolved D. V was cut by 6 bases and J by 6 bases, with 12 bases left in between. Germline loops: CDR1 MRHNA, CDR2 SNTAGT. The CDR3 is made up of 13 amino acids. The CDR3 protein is CASSKGGSQPQHF. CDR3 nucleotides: TGTGCCAGCAGCAAGGGAGGGAGTCAGCCCCAGCATTTT.

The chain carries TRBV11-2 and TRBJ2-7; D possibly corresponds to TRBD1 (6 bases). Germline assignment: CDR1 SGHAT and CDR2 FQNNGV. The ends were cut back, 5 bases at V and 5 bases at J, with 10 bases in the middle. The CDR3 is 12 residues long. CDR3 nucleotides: TGTGCCAGCAGCACCACAGGGAACGAGCAGTACTTC. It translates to CASSTTGNEQYF.

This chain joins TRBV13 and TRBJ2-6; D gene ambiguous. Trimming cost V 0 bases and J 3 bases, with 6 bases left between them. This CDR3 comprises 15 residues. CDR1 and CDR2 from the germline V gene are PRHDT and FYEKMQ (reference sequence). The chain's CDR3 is CASSLGSNGANVLTF. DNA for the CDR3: TGTGCCAGCAGCTTAGGGAGCAATGGGGCCAACGTCCTGACTTTC.

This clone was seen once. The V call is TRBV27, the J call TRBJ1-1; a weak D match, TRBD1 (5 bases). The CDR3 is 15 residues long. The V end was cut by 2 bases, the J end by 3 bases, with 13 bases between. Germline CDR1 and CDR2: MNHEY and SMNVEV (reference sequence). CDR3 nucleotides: TGTGCCAGCAGTTTAGTCGGGGCGGGACACACTGAAGCTTTCTTT. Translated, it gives CASSLVGAGHTEAFF.

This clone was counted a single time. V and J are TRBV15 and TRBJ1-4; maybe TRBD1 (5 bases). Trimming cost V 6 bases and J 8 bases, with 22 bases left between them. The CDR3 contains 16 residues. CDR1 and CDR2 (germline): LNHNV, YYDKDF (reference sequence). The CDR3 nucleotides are TGTGCCACCAGGGGACCTTCGGTGGGACTAGAAGAAAAACTGTTTTTT. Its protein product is CATRGPSVGLEEKLFF.

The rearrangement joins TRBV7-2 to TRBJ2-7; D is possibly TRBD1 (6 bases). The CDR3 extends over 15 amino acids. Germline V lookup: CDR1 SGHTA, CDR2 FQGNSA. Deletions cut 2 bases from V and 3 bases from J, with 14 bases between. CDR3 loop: CASSLQPTGNYEQYF. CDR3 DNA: TGTGCCAGCAGCTTACAGCCGACAGGTAACTACGAGCAGTACTTC.

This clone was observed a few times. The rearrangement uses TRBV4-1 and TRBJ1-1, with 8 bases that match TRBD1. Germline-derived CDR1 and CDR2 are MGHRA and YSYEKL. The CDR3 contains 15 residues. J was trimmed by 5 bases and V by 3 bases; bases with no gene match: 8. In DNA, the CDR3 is TGCGCCAGCAGCCACCCCGGACAGGGAAGGACTGAAGCTTTCTTT. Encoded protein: CASSHPGQGRTEAFF.

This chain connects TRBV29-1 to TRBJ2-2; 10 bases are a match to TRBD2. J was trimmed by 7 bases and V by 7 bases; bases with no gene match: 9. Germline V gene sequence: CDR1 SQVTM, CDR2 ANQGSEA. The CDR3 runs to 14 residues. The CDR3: CSAGGLAPHGELFF. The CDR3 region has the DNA TGCAGCGCCGGGGGACTAGCGCCTCACGGGGAGCTGTTTTTT.

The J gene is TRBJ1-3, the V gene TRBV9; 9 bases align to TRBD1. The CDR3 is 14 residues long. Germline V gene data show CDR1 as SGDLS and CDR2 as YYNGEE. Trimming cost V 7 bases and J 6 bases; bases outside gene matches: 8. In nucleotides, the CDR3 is TGTGCCAGCGGGGCCGGGACAGGGACAAACACCATATATTTT. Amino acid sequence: CASGAGTGTNTIYF.

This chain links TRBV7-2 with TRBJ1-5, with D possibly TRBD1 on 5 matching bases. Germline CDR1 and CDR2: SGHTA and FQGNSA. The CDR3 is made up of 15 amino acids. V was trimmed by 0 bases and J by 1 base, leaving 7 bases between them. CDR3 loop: CASSLARVSNQPQHF. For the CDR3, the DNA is TGTGCCAGCAGCTTAGCCAGGGTGAGCAATCAGCCCCAGCATTTT.